The 11 T cell receptor beta chains presented below share a single source sample, sequenced in a study of chemoradiotherapy in HPV16-positive cancers. Measured with immunoSEQ multiplex PCR; TCRdb has only the in-frame clones, and not every one. The sample lists 9,500 to 15,000 clones, around 85% occurring once. The sequenced sample was blood, obtained from a patient who underwent chemoradiotherapy. The receptors shown here come from a human donor with HPV-associated anogenital cancer.

The rearrangement uses TRBV6-5 and TRBJ2-3; D ambiguous. Trimming cost V 6 bases and J 6 bases, with 7 bases left between them. Germline V lookup: CDR1 MNHEY, CDR2 SVGAGI. The length of the CDR3 is 11 residues. For the CDR3, the DNA is TGTGCCAGCAGGGTAGTTGATACGCAGTATTTT. Amino acids: CASRVVDTQYF.

The gene calls are TRBV5-1 and TRBJ2-2; D remains ambiguous. Germline CDR1 reads SGHRS; CDR2 reads YFSETQ. Trimming took 0 bases from V and 1 from J, leaving 7 bases between them. The CDR3 is 15 amino acids. CDR3 loop: CASSLDPGNTGELFF. DNA of the CDR3: TGCGCCAGCAGCTTGGACCCTGGGAACACCGGGGAGCTGTTTTTT.

V gene TRBV5-4 combines with J gene TRBJ2-5; 14 bases fit TRBD2. The V segment lost 4 bases and the J segment 3 bases; nucleotides outside the gene matches: 5. The germline CDR1 and CDR2 sequences are SGHNT and YYREEE (reference sequence). The CDR3 runs 16 residues. This CDR3 is CASSPRTSGGKETQYF. The CDR3 region has the DNA TGTGCCAGCAGCCCAAGGACTAGCGGGGGGAAAGAGACCCAGTACTTC.

This chain connects TRBV4-3 to TRBJ2-3; TRBD1 agrees at 8 bases. J lost 4 bases, V lost 4 bases, and 7 bases had no gene match. This CDR3 has 15 amino acids. Per the germline V gene, CDR1 is LGHNA and CDR2 is YSLEER. The CDR3 DNA reads TGCGCCAGCAGCCCCAGGGGGCTAGCAGCAGATACGCAGTATTTT. This gives the protein CASSPRGLAADTQYF.

This clone occurred once. The chain has TRBV5-6 and TRBJ1-3, with no clear D. Trimming cost V 1 base and J 0 bases, with 8 bases left between them. The CDR3 sequence is 15 residues long. The germline CDR1 and CDR2 sequences are SGHDT and YYEEEE. The DNA for the CDR3 is TGTGCCAGCAGCTTGAACGGACCCTCTGGAAACACCATATATTTT. It yields the protein CASSLNGPSGNTIYF. Full variable domain (remainder filled in from reference TRBV5-6 and TRBJ1-3): DAGVTQSPTHLIKTRGQQVTLRCSPKSGHDTVSWYQQALGQGPQFIFQYYEEEERQRGNFPDRFSGHQFPNYSSELNVNALLLGDSALYLCASSLNGPSGNTIYFGEGSWLTVV.

The V gene is TRBV5-1, the J gene TRBJ1-1, with a weak D call TRBD1 (5 bases). V dropped 1 base and J dropped 7 bases, with 11 bases sitting between them. Germline CDR1 and CDR2: SGHRS and YFSETQ. The CDR3 runs 13 residues. CDR3 sequence (DNA): TGCGCCAGCAGCTTGCGGGAGAGGGGTGAAGCTTTCTTT. Its translation: CASSLRERGEAFF.

The chain combines TRBV6-5 with TRBJ1-4; possibly TRBD1 for D (5 bases). Germline assignment: CDR1 MNHEY and CDR2 SVGAGI. The V end was cut by 6 bases, the J end by 3 bases, with 11 bases between. This CDR3 contains 14 residues. CDR3 DNA: TGTGCCAGCAGAGGCGGGGGATCTAATGAAAAACTGTTTTTT. It translates to CASRGGGSNEKLFF.

The chain uses TRBV10-3 and TRBJ2-1; 8 bases fit TRBD2. Trimming removed 3 bases from V and 0 bases from J; junction bases left unmatched: 4. There are 16 residues in the CDR3. CDR1 is ENHRY and CDR2 is SYGVKD in the germline V gene. CDR3 sequence: CAISDLAGSSYNEQFF. The CDR3 bases are TGTGCCATCAGTGACTTAGCGGGGAGCTCCTACAATGAGCAGTTCTTC.

V and J are TRBV2 and TRBJ1-5, with D possibly being TRBD1 (5 bases). The CDR3 totals 12 residues. The V end lost 7 bases, the J end lost 6 bases, and 10 bases lay between the germline ends. The germline V gene encodes CDR1 SNHLY and CDR2 FYNNEI. The CDR3 region is CASKAGFQPQHF. The CDR3 DNA is TGTGCCAGCAAGGCAGGGTTTCAGCCCCAGCATTTT.

The rearrangement links TRBV7-8 to TRBJ2-2, with 8 nucleotides matching TRBD2. J lost 4 bases, V lost 1 base, and 2 bases had no gene match. Germline V gene sequence: CDR1 SGHVS, CDR2 FQNEAQ. The CDR3 runs 15 residues. The CDR3 loop reads CASSLVAGRTGELFF. CDR3 DNA: TGTGCCAGCAGCTTAGTAGCGGGGCGCACCGGGGAGCTGTTTTTT.

In the case of this clone: Other DNA sequences in this specimen translate into the identical CDR3. In DNA form, the CDR3 reads TGTGCCAGCACTGGACCGAGCTCTGGAAACACCATATATTTT. Its translation: CASTGPSSGNTIYF. The V call is TRBV6-5, the J call TRBJ1-3; D gene uncertain. The CDR3 spans 14 residues. V was clipped by 7 bases and J by 0 bases, with 10 bases between them. Germline V lookup: CDR1 MNHEY, CDR2 SVGAGI.